This T cell receptor beta chain stems from a study of blood T cell repertoires in COVID-19. Study at large: Some COVID-19 samples were acute and others convalescent; all came from the United States, Italy and Spain.

Per the authors' pipeline: Reference gene primer amplification in the assay estimated nucleated cell counts. The assay was immunoSEQ multiplex PCR, and TCRdb's table has in-frame clones only and misses some. Clone size and the V and J calls come from that table; the DNA yielded D and trimming. This sample has 110,000 to 150,000 clones, with roughly 75% found just once. The CDR3 covers 14 residues. Germline CDR1 reads SGHNT; CDR2 reads YYREEE (reference sequence). V was trimmed by 4 bases and J by 8 bases, leaving 18 bases between them. Donors in Cohort 3 who had recovered were those with two negative PCRs, healthcare professional clearance, or resolution of their symptoms.

Source material: PBMCs or T cells enriched from blood (not recorded which). The TCR was taken from a woman aged 50 to 60 who had recovered from COVID-19. V is TRBV5-4 and J is TRBJ1-2; D perhaps matches TRBD1 (5 bases). This CDR3 reads CASSLPGGYGGYTF. In nucleotides, the CDR3 is TGTGCCAGCAGCCTGCCTGGGGGGTACGGAGGCTACACCTTC.